This TCR beta chain was captured in a study of control samples from healthy donors and cancer patients. Assay used: immunoSEQ multiplex PCR; TCRdb lists only in-frame clones, some missing. The sample holds 100,000 to 150,000 clones, 75% to 95% seen once. V lost 6 bases and J lost 8; bases outside the gene matches: 13. Germline CDR1 and CDR2: MNHEY and SVGAGI. The CDR3 has 15 amino acids. Sequenced material: blood. The sequence derives from a young man in good health. The chain uses TRBV6-5 and TRBJ1-2; 9 bases are a match to TRBD1. CDR3 coding DNA: TGTGCCAGCAGCCAGTCCCGGGACAGGGCTGGGGGCTACACCTTC. Translated: CASSQSRDRAGGYTF.